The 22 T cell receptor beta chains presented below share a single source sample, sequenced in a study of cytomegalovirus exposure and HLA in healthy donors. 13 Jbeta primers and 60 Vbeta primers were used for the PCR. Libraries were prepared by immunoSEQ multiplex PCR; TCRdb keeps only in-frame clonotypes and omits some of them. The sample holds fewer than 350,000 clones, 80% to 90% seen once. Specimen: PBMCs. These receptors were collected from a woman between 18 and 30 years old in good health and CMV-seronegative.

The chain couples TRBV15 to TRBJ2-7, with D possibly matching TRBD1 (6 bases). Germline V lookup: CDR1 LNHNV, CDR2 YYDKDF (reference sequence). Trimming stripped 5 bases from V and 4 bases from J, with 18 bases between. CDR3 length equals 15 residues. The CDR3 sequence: CATSPPGRGRYEQYF. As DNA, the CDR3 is TGTGCCACCAGCCCCCCTGGCAGGGGAAGGTACGAGCAGTACTTC.

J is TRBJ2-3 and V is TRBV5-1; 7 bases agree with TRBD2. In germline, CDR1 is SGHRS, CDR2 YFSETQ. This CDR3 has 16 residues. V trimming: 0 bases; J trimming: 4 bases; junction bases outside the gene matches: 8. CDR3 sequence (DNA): TGCGCCAGCAGCTTGGGGGAGGGCCGGGTGGCAGATACGCAGTATTTT. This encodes CASSLGEGRVADTQYF.

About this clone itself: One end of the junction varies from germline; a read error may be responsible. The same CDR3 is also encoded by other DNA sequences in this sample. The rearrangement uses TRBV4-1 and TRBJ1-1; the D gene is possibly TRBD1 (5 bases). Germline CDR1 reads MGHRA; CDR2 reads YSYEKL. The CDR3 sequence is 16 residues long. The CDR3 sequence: CASSPGGPLPNTEAFF. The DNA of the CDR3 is TGCGCCAGCAGTCCCGGGGGACCCCTCCCCAACACTGAAGCCTTCTTT.

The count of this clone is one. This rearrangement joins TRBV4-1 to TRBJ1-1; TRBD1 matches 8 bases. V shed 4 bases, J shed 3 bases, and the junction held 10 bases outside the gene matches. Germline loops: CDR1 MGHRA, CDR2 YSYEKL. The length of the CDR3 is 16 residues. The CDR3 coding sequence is TGCGCCAGCAGCCTTGATCAGGGGGCTCAGGACACTGAAGCTTTCTTT. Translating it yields CASSLDQGAQDTEAFF.

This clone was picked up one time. The CDR3 sequence is CAVLGEKGYEQYF. CDR3 nucleotide sequence: TGTGCAGTGCTTGGGGAGAAGGGCTACGAGCAGTACTTC. The V gene is TRBV6-5, the J gene TRBJ2-7; D is possibly TRBD2 (5 bases). The CDR3 has 13 amino acids. Germline V gene data show CDR1 as MNHEY and CDR2 as SVGAGI.

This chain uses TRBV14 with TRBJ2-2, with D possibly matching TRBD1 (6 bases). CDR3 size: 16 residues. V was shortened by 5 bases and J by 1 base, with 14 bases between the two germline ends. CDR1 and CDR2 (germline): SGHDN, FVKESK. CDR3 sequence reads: CASSYPTTGNTGELFF. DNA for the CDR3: TGTGCCAGCAGCTACCCGACGACAGGGAACACCGGGGAGCTGTTTTTT.

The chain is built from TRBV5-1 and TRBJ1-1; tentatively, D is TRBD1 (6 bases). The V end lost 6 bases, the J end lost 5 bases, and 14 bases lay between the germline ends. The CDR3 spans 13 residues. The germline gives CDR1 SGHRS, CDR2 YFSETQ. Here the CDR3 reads CASTGAVGTEAFF. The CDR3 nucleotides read TGCGCCAGCACAGGGGCCGTAGGAACTGAAGCTTTCTTT.

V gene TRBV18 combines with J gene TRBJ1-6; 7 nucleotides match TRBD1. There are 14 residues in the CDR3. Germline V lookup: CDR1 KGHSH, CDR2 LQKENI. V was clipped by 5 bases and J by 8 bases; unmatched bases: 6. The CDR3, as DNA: TGTGCCAGCTCAATACGGGACAGAGATTCACCCCTCCACTTT. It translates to CASSIRDRDSPLHF.

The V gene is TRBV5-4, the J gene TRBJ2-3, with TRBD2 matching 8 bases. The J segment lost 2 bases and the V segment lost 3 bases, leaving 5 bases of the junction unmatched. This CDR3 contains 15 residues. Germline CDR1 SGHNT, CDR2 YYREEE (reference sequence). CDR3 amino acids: CASSWAGGNTDTQYF. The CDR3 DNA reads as TGTGCCAGCAGCTGGGCGGGGGGCAACACAGATACGCAGTATTTT. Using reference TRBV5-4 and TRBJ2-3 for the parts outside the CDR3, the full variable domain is ETGVTQSPTHLIKTRGQQVTLRCSSQSGHNTVSWYQQALGQGPQFIFQYYREEENGRGNFPPRFSGLQFPNYSSELNVNALELDDSALYLCASSWAGGNTDTQYFGPGTRLTVL.

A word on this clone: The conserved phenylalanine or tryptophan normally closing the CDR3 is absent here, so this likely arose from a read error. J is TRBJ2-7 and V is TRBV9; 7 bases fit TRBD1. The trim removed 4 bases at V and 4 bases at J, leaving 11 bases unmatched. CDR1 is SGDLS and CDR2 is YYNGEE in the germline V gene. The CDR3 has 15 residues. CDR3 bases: TGTGCCAGCAGCTCCACCGGGACAGCCGTTTACGAGCAGTACCTC. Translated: CASSSTGTAVYEQYL.

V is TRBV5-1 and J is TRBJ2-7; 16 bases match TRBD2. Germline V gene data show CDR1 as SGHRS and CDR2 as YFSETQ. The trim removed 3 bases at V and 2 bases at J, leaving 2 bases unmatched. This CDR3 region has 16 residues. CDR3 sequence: CASSSGTSGGAYEQYF. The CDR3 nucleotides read TGCGCCAGCAGCTCCGGGACTAGCGGGGGGGCCTACGAGCAGTACTTC.

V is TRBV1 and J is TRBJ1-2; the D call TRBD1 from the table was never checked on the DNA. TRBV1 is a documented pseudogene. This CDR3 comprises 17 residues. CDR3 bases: TGCACCAGCAGCCAAGAAACAGGGGGCGAAATAAGATATGGCTACACCTTC. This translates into CTSSQETGGEIRYGYTF.

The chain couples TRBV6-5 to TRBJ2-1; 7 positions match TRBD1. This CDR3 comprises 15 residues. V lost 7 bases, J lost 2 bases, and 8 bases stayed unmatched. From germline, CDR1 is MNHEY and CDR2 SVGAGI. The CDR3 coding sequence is TGTGCCAGCACCTCCAGGACAGGAACCTACAATGAGCAGTTCTTC. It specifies CASTSRTGTYNEQFF.

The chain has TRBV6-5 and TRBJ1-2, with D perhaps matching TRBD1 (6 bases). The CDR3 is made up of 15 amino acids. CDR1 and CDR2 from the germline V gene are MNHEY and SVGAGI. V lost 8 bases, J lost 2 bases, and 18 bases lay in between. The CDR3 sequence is CASGVGDKGNYGYTF. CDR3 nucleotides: TGTGCCAGCGGGGTGGGGGACAAGGGGAACTATGGCTACACCTTC.

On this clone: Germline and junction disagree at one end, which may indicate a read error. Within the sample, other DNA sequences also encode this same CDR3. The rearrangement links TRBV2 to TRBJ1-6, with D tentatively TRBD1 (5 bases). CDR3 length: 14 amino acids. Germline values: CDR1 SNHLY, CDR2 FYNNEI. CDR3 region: CASITGEYNSPLHF. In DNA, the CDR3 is TGTGCCAGCATAACAGGAGAGTATAATTCCCCCCTCCACTTT.

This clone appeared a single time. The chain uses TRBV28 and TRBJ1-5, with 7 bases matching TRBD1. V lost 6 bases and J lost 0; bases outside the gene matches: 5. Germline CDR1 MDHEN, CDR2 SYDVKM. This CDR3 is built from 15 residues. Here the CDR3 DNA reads TGTGCCAGCAGGACTACAGGGGTTAGCAATCAGCCCCAGCATTTT. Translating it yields CASRTTGVSNQPQHF.

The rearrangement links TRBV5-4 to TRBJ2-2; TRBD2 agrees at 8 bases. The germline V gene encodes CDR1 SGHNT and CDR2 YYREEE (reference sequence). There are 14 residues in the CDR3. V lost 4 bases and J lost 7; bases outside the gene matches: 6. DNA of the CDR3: TGTGCCAGCAGCAACGAGCGGGGGCACGGGGAGCTGTTTTTT. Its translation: CASSNERGHGELFF.

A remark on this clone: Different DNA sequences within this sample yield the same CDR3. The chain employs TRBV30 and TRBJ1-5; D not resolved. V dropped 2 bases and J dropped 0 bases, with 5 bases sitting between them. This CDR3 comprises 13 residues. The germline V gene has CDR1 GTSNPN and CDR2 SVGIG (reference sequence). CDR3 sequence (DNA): TGTGCCTGGAGTCGAGATAGCAATCAGCCCCAGCATTTT. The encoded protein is CAWSRDSNQPQHF. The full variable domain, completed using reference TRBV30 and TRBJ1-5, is SQTIHQWPATLVQPVGSPLSLECTVEGTSNPNLYWYRQAAGRGLQLLFYSVGIGQISSEVPQNLSASRPQDRQFILSSKKLLLSDSGFYLCAWSRDSNQPQHFGDGTRLSIL.

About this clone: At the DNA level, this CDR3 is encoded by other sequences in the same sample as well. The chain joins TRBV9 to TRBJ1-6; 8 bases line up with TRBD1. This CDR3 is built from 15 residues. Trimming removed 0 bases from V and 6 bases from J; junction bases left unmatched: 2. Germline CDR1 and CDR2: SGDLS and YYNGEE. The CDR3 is CASSVETGANSPLHF. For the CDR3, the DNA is TGTGCCAGCAGCGTAGAGACAGGGGCTAATTCACCCCTCCACTTT. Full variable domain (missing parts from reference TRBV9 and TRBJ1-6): DSGVTQTPKHLITATGQRVTLRCSPRSGDLSVYWYQQSLDQGLQFLIQYYNGEERAKGNILERFSAQQFPDLHSELNLSSLELGDSALYFCASSVETGANSPLHFGNGTRLTVT.

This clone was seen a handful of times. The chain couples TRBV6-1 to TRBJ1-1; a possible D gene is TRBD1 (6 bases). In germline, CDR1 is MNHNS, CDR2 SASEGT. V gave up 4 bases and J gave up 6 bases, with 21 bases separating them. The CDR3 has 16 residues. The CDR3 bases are TGTGCCAGCAGTGCACGCGTCACAGGGAAAGCCGCTGAAGCTTTCTTT. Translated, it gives CASSARVTGKAAEAFF.

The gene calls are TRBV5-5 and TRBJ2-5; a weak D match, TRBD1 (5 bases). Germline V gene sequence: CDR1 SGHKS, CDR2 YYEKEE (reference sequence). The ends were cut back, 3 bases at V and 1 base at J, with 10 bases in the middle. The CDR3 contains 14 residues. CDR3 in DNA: TGTGCCAGCAGCTCCCGACAGCCCCAAGAGACCCAGTACTTC. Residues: CASSSRQPQETQYF.

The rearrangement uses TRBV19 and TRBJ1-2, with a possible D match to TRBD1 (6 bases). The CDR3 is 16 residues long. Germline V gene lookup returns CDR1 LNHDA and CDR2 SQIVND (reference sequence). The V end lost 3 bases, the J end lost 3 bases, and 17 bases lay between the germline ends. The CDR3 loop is CASSIPKGVKDYGYTF. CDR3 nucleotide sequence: TGTGCCAGTAGTATCCCCAAGGGGGTTAAGGACTATGGCTACACCTTC.